A single sample gave rise to the 27 T cell receptor beta chains below, sequenced in a study of T cell repertoires in cytomegalovirus infection (dated 2019 in TCRdb). These TCRs are of unknown antigen specificity. The sample's treatment or condition label, decoded: in vitro stimulation with specific CMV peptide epitopes to enrich CMV-specific T cells. The listed sequencing device is Illumina HiSeq 1500. TCRdb ran its own pipeline on the public reads, namely fastp trimming at Q25 and MiXCR clone calling, and kept in-frame beta chains. Each record represents a unique CDR3 protein, reported with the most common genes and DNA among its rows. Within this sample are around 710,000 distinct CDR3 sequences, with just under 30% of them counted one time only. The top ten hold about 12% of the sample. The sequences come from cultured CD8+ T cells from PBMCs, collected from culture after CMV antigen stimulation. The receptors come from a human donor in good health (CMV status not recorded). Some clones in this sample may be carry-over from other donors' samples.

This clonotype came up many times. The rearrangement joins TRBV6-6 to TRBJ2-1, with 12 bases aligning to TRBD2. The CDR3 loop spans 15 amino acids. Germline values: CDR1 MNHNY, CDR2 SVGAGI (reference sequence). The V segment lost 8 bases and the J segment 7 bases; nucleotides outside the gene matches: 9. CDR3 residues: CASGSRTSGENEQFF. The CDR3 DNA reads TGTGCCAGCGGATCTCGGACTAGCGGGGAAAATGAGCAGTTCTTC.

The chain uses TRBV7-6 and TRBJ2-1, with D possibly matching TRBD2 (6 bases). Germline CDR1 and CDR2: SGHVS and FNYEAQ. Trimming took off 3 bases at V and 0 bases at J, with 12 bases between the two ends. The length of the CDR3 is 16 residues. The CDR3 DNA follows: TGTGCCAGCAGCTTCCGCGGGGAGAGCTCCTACAATGAGCAGTTCTTC. The encoded protein is CASSFRGESSYNEQFF.

The chain has TRBV20-1 and TRBJ2-1; no clear D. CDR1 DFQATT and CDR2 SNEGSKA come from the germline V gene (reference sequence). V lost 6 bases, J lost 7 bases, and 16 bases lay in between. This CDR3 comprises 13 residues. This chain's CDR3 is CSAARGARNEQFF. CDR3 DNA: TGCAGTGCGGCGCGAGGAGCAAGGAATGAGCAGTTCTTC.

This clonotype was counted only a few times. The rearrangement uses TRBV7-9 and TRBJ1-2; D is perhaps TRBD1 (5 bases). Trimming cost V 1 base and J 1 base, with 16 bases left between them. Germline lookup yields CDR1 SEHNR and CDR2 FQNEAQ (reference sequence). This CDR3 has 17 amino acids. This CDR3 is CASSLGGATLGNYGYTF. As DNA, the CDR3 is TGTGCCAGCAGCTTAGGCGGGGCTACCCTGGGTAACTATGGCTACACCTTC.

CDR3 sequence: CSVGQGGNGYTF. CDR3 in DNA: TGCAGCGTTGGACAGGGAGGGAATGGCTACACCTTC. This chain uses TRBV29-1 with TRBJ1-2, with TRBD1 identical over 7 bases. The V segment lost 4 bases and the J segment 6 bases; nucleotides outside the gene matches: 5. Germline CDR1 is SQVTM and CDR2 is ANQGSEA. CDR3 length equals 12 residues.

This clonotype was recorded a few times. The V call is TRBV6-1, the J call TRBJ2-1; tentatively, D is TRBD1 (7 bases). Trimming took 3 bases from V and 2 from J, leaving 8 bases between them. Germline V gene lookup returns CDR1 MNHNS and CDR2 SASEGT. The CDR3 is 14 residues long. The CDR3 here is CASSDRGAYNEQFF. CDR3 DNA: TGTGCCAGCAGTGACAGGGGGGCCTACAATGAGCAGTTCTTC.

This clonotype was detected only a few times. The CDR3 is CATSREGFMNTEAFF. Written as DNA, the CDR3 is TGTGCCACCAGCAGAGAAGGGTTTATGAACACTGAAGCTTTCTTT. The chain combines TRBV15 with TRBJ1-1; no clear D. Germline lookup yields CDR1 LNHNV and CDR2 YYDKDF (reference sequence). Deletions cut 0 bases from V and 0 bases from J, with 8 bases between. The CDR3 is 15 amino acids.

This clonotype came up a few times. V usage is TRBV18 and J usage is TRBJ2-2; TRBD1 is a possible D gene (6 bases). Trimming stripped 1 base from V and 4 bases from J, with 10 bases between. Germline V gives CDR1 KGHSH, CDR2 LQKENI. The CDR3 has 15 residues. CDR3 protein: CASSPRDKFTGELFF. In DNA form, the CDR3 reads TGTGCCAGCTCACCACGGGACAAGTTCACCGGGGAGCTGTTTTTT. Using reference TRBV18 and TRBJ2-2 for the parts outside the CDR3, the full variable domain is NAGVMQNPRHLVRRRGQEARLRCSPMKGHSHVYWYRQLPEEGLKFMVYLQKENIIDESGMPKERFSAEFPKEGPSILRIQQVVRGDSAAYFCASSPRDKFTGELFFGEGSRLTVL.

The V gene is TRBV6-6, the J gene TRBJ2-1, with 10 positions matching TRBD1. The CDR3 length is 14 residues. The germline V gene encodes CDR1 MNHNY and CDR2 SVGAGI (reference sequence). Trimming cost V 4 bases and J 8 bases; bases outside gene matches: 5. The CDR3 DNA sequence: TGTGCCAGCAGTTCCGGGACAGGGGTGGATGAGCAGTTCTTC. It yields the protein CASSSGTGVDEQFF.

Only a few counts were recorded for this clonotype. V is TRBV5-5 and J is TRBJ2-1, with D possibly matching TRBD1 (5 bases). The length of the CDR3 is 13 residues. CDR1 is SGHKS, CDR2 YYEKEE, per germline (reference sequence). V was shortened by 3 bases and J by 9 bases, with 13 bases between the two germline ends. CDR3 residues: CASSSPGIAEQFF. DNA of the CDR3: TGTGCCAGCAGCTCCCCAGGGATTGCTGAGCAGTTCTTC.

As concerns this clonotype: A much larger clone lies a single base off, so this may be a read error. This rearrangement joins TRBV7-8 to TRBJ1-2, with D unresolved. This CDR3 spans 16 amino acids. CDR1 and CDR2 from the germline V gene are SGHVS and FQNEAQ. Trimming took 2 bases from V and 1 from J, leaving 14 bases between them. The CDR3: CASSLMSTTDNYGYTF. The CDR3 coding sequence is TGTGCCAGCAGCTTAATGTCAACCACTGATAACTATGGCTACACCTTC. Supplemented by reference TRBV7-8 and TRBJ1-2, the full variable domain reads GAGVSQSPRYKVAKRGQDVALRCDPISGHVSLFWYQQALGQGPEFLTYFQNEAQLDKSGLPSDRFFAERPEGSVSTLKIQRTQQEDSAVYLCASSLMSTTDNYGYTFGSGTRLTVV.

The chain recombines TRBV27 with TRBJ2-7; unclear D gene. Germline assignment: CDR1 MNHEY and CDR2 SMNVEV (reference sequence). The CDR3 spans 15 residues. V lost 3 bases and J lost 0, with 12 bases in between. The DNA of the CDR3 is TGTGCCAGCAGTTTCGTGGCAGTTAGCTCCTACGAGCAGTACTTC. Protein: CASSFVAVSSYEQYF.

The genes are TRBV19 and TRBJ2-3; no reliable D call. The V and J ends lost 2 bases and 4 bases respectively, with 10 bases between them. This CDR3 has 14 amino acids. Germline V lookup: CDR1 LNHDA, CDR2 SQIVND (reference sequence). The CDR3 coding sequence is TGTGCCAGTAGTATACCAGGCCGTCCAGATACGCAGTATTTT. Protein product: CASSIPGRPDTQYF.

The chain is built from TRBV25-1 and TRBJ1-1; D gene ambiguous. Between the trimmed V and J ends, which lost 2 bases and 0 bases, there was a span of 10 bases. This CDR3 comprises 15 residues. Germline V gene lookup returns CDR1 MGHDK and CDR2 SYGVNS. The CDR3 sequence: CASSEIQGLNTEAFF. DNA of the CDR3: TGTGCCAGCAGTGAAATCCAAGGGCTGAACACTGAAGCTTTCTTT.

This clonotype was seen a handful of times. This sequence joins TRBV7-8 and TRBJ2-7, with TRBD2 matching over 7 bases. The CDR3 length is 15 residues. Per the germline V gene, CDR1 is SGHVS and CDR2 is FQNEAQ. J gave up 0 bases and V 3 bases, and 5 bases lay outside the gene matches. The CDR3 spells CASSFEAGSSYEQYV. The CDR3 DNA reads as TGTGCCAGCAGCTTTGAAGCGGGGAGCTCCTACGAGCAGTACGTC.

This clonotype turned up a few times. The chain uses TRBV15 and TRBJ2-1, with D unresolved. This CDR3 has 13 residues. Germline lookup yields CDR1 LNHNV and CDR2 YYDKDF (reference sequence). Trimming removed 1 base from V and 5 bases from J, with 6 bases in between. The CDR3 DNA reads as TGTGCCACCAGCAGAGTCCCAGACAATGAGCAGTTCTTC. It yields the protein CATSRVPDNEQFF.

This clonotype was observed at least ten times. The CDR3 sequence: CASRGFSGTGELFF. The DNA of the CDR3 is TGTGCCAGCAGGGGGTTTAGCGGTACCGGGGAGCTGTTTTTT. This rearrangement joins TRBV7-2 to TRBJ2-2; D is perhaps TRBD2 (6 bases). Trimming took off 6 bases at V and 5 bases at J, with 13 bases between the two ends. CDR3 size: 14 residues. CDR1 is SGHTA and CDR2 is FQGNSA in the germline V gene.

This clonotype was observed a single time. The rearrangement uses TRBV7-9 and TRBJ2-2; D may be TRBD1 (5 bases). Between the trimmed V and J ends, which lost 5 bases and 3 bases, there was a span of 13 bases. This CDR3 is 15 amino acids long. Germline CDR1 and CDR2: SEHNR and FQNEAQ (reference sequence). The CDR3 DNA follows: TGTGCCAGCAGCCCGGTGTTAGGGGACACCGGGGAGCTGTTTTTT. Translated: CASSPVLGDTGELFF.

The V gene is TRBV6-5, the J gene TRBJ1-1; 7 bases agree with TRBD1. Germline CDR1 is MNHEY and CDR2 is SVGAGI. J was trimmed by 7 bases and V by 8 bases; bases with no gene match: 4. The CDR3 loop spans 11 amino acids. CDR3 amino acids: CASFYRGEAFF. The CDR3 nucleotides read TGTGCCAGCTTCTACAGGGGTGAAGCTTTCTTT.

The CDR3 region has the DNA TGTGCCAGCAGCCAAGTTGAGGGCCGCTATAATTCACCCCTCCACTTT. Protein product: CASSQVEGRYNSPLHF. The chain uses TRBV3-1 and TRBJ1-6, with no clear D. V dropped 1 base and J dropped 3 bases, with 10 bases sitting between them. Germline V gene lookup returns CDR1 LGHDT and CDR2 YNNKEL (reference sequence). The CDR3 extends over 16 amino acids. Combining the CDR3 with reference TRBV3-1 and TRBJ1-6 gives the whole variable domain DTAVSQTPKYLVTQMGNDKSIKCEQNLGHDTMYWYKQDSKKFLKIMFSYNNKELIINETVPNRFSPKSPDKAHLNLHINSLELGDSAVYFCASSQVEGRYNSPLHFGNGTRLTVT.

This sequence joins TRBV7-9 and TRBJ1-1; D is ambiguous. Germline CDR1 is SEHNR and CDR2 is FQNEAQ (reference sequence). The germline V and J ends were trimmed by 5 bases and 11 bases, with 9 bases remaining between them. The CDR3 runs 10 residues. The DNA for the CDR3 is TGTGCCAGCAGCCCCGGGCCTGCTTTCTTT. Its protein product is CASSPGPAFF.

The V gene is TRBV19, the J gene TRBJ1-5, with D possibly matching TRBD1 (5 bases). V was pared by 3 bases and J by 7 bases, with 16 bases between. The CDR3 runs 15 residues. Germline V gives CDR1 LNHDA, CDR2 SQIVND (reference sequence). CDR3 sequence: CASSIGEMGPQPQHF. The DNA for the CDR3 is TGTGCCAGTAGTATTGGAGAGATGGGGCCGCAGCCCCAGCATTTT.

This clonotype was recorded a few times. The genes are TRBV28 and TRBJ2-2, with 12 bases matching TRBD2. CDR3 length equals 15 residues. Germline CDR1 reads MDHEN; CDR2 reads SYDVKM. The junction had 1 base not matched to a gene; V was cut back by 4 bases and J by 4 bases. CDR3 amino acids: CASSSTSGGTGELFF. The CDR3 bases are TGTGCCAGCAGTTCGACTAGCGGGGGCACCGGGGAGCTGTTTTTT.

This clonotype was observed many times. The CDR3: CASSSSSMGTEAFF. CDR3 in DNA: TGTGCCAGCAGCTCCAGTTCAATGGGCACTGAAGCTTTCTTT. The rearrangement uses TRBV7-6 and TRBJ1-1, with unresolved D. CDR3 length equals 14 residues. V dropped 4 bases and J dropped 4 bases, with 13 bases sitting between them. Germline CDR1 and CDR2: SGHVS and FNYEAQ.

J is TRBJ2-1 and V is TRBV7-6; D call uncertain. The CDR3 consists of 12 residues. CDR1 and CDR2 (germline): SGHVS, FNYEAQ. The V end was cut by 5 bases, the J end by 7 bases, with 9 bases between. The CDR3 sequence: CASSVTHNEQFF. The CDR3 DNA sequence: TGTGCCAGCAGCGTGACTCATAATGAGCAGTTCTTC. Full variable domain (remainder filled in from reference TRBV7-6 and TRBJ2-1): GAGVSQSPRYKVTKRGQDVALRCDPISGHVSLYWYRQALGQGPEFLTYFNYEAQQDKSGLPNDRFSAERPEGSISTLTIQRTEQRDSAMYRCASSVTHNEQFFGPGTRLTVL.

In this sample, this clonotype turned up a few times. V is TRBV6-1 and J is TRBJ2-1, with 16 bases lining up with TRBD2. Germline values: CDR1 MNHNS, CDR2 SASEGT. Trimming removed 5 bases from V and 0 bases from J; junction bases left unmatched: 4. The CDR3 sequence is 18 residues long. CDR3 protein: CASSPGTSGGGSYNEQFF. The CDR3 bases are TGTGCCAGCAGTCCCGGGACTAGCGGGGGGGGCTCCTACAATGAGCAGTTCTTC.

The rearrangement links TRBV12-3 or TRBV12-4 to TRBJ1-3; D call uncertain. The CDR3 contains 12 residues. V gave up 3 bases and J gave up 6 bases, with 6 bases separating them. CDR3 DNA: TGTGCCAGCAGTTTTTTGGAAAACACCATATATTTT. This translates into CASSFLENTIYF.